This T cell receptor beta chain was retrieved from a study of response to subunit inactivated influenza vaccine. Overall study findings and caveats: Researchers suggested that each seasonal influenza vaccination recruits few new T cells.

About this clonotype: The target antigen is unknown.

V lost 4 bases and J 3 bases, leaving 12 bases between the germline ends. The CDR3 contains 13 residues. Per the germline V gene, CDR1 is SQVTM and CDR2 is ANQGSEA. From the RT-PCR reads, TCRdb called clonotypes with MiXCR, one entry per CDR3 protein. Of around 570,000 distinct CDR3 sequences listed, less than 10% are singletons. The source was PBMCs from blood, collected about 24 months after vaccination. This receptor was obtained from a man between 50 and 69 years old who received an inactivated influenza vaccine. The J gene is TRBJ1-1, the V gene TRBV29-1; D unclear. The CDR3 region has the DNA TGCAGCGTTGCGACTCGGTTGGACACTGAAGCTTTCTTT. Encoded protein: CSVATRLDTEAFF.